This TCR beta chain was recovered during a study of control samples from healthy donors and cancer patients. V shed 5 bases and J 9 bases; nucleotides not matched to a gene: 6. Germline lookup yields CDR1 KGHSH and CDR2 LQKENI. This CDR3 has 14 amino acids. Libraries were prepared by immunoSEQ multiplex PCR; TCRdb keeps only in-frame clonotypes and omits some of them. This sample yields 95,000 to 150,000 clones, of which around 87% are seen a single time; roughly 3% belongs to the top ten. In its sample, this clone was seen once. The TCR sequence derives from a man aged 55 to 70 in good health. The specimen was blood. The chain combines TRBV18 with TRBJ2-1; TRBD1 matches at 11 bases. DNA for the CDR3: TGTGCCAGCTCATCCGGGACAGGGGGAACTGAGCAGTTCTTC. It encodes CASSSGTGGTEQFF.